The subject of this entry is one TCR beta chain. The antigen is not known. The CDR3 runs 14 residues. Germline assignment: CDR1 LGHDT and CDR2 YNNKEL (reference sequence). Every TCR library consumed about 3,500 ng of total RNA. With eight separate reactions per sample, the authors made cDNA. TCRdb re-analyzed the 5' RACE reads; it lists each CDR3 protein once, without DNA. Its table lists about 450,000 distinct CDR3 sequences. This sample was included in a study of monozygotic twins with inflammatory bowel disease. Overall study findings and caveats: Evidence did not back any single strong signal or clonotype linked to IBD. People with IBD had fewer clonotypes in common with others than healthy twins did, especially with disease activity.

The source material was blood. The chain joins TRBV3-1 to TRBJ2-6; TCRdb's assignment of TRBD1 cannot be checked, as there is no DNA. This clonotype was sampled from a human donor with ulcerative colitis or Crohn's disease, or a healthy co-twin of an affected twin (not recorded which). CDR3 residues: CASGTGLGANVLTF.